The 13 T cell receptor beta chains in this list originate from one sample, sequenced in a study of blood T cell repertoires in COVID-19. Method: immunoSEQ multiplex PCR; TCRdb's copy keeps in-frame clones and lacks some. The profile covers under 250,000 clones, with roughly nine tenths appearing a single time and 10% to 14% taken by the ten largest. Sequencing used PBMCs or T cells enriched from blood (not recorded which). Receptor source: a man aged 25 to 40 who had recovered from COVID-19.

This clone was detected once. CDR3 region: CASSLPSGGTDTQYF. As DNA, the CDR3 is TGCGCCAGCAGCTTACCCAGCGGGGGCACAGATACGCAGTATTTT. V gene TRBV5-1 combines with J gene TRBJ2-3; 7 nucleotides agree with TRBD2. The CDR3 has 15 residues. In germline, CDR1 is SGHRS, CDR2 YFSETQ. V shed 2 bases, J shed 1 base, and the junction held 4 bases outside the gene matches.

The genes are TRBV7-9 and TRBJ1-1; D gene unclear. The CDR3 covers 13 residues. Germline loops: CDR1 SEHNR, CDR2 FQNEAQ (reference sequence). Trimming cost V 2 bases and J 8 bases, with 12 bases left between them. CDR3 nucleotides: TGTGCCAGCAGCTTATCACTGGCCGGGGAAGCTTTCTTT. Protein sequence: CASSLSLAGEAFF. Supplemented by reference TRBV7-9 and TRBJ1-1, the full variable domain reads DTGVSQNPRHKITKRGQNVTFRCDPISEHNRLYWYRQTLGQGPEFLTYFQNEAQLEKSRLLSDRFSAERPKGSFSTLEIQRTEQGDSAMYLCASSLSLAGEAFFGQGTRLTVV.

The V call is TRBV4-1, the J call TRBJ1-5; 7 nucleotides match TRBD1. Trimming cost V 1 base and J 2 bases; bases outside gene matches: 5. CDR1 and CDR2 (germline): MGHRA, YSYEKL. The length of the CDR3 is 16 residues. The CDR3 reads CASSQGWQGGNQPQHF. In nucleotides, the CDR3 is TGCGCCAGCAGCCAAGGTTGGCAGGGGGGCAATCAGCCCCAGCATTTT.

CDR3 nucleotides: TGTGCCAGCAGCCCTGCGGGACCGATCTACGAGCAGTACTTC. Its protein product is CASSPAGPIYEQYF. The genes are TRBV28 and TRBJ2-7; perhaps TRBD2 as D (6 bases). The CDR3 consists of 14 residues. V was trimmed by 6 bases and J by 3 bases, leaving 15 bases between them. Germline V CDR1 and CDR2: MDHEN, SYDVKM.

CDR3 protein: CASSSLRGTGFYEQYF. The CDR3 region has the DNA TGTGCCAGCAGTTCTCTCCGGGGGACAGGGTTCTACGAGCAGTACTTC. The gene calls are TRBV27 and TRBJ2-7; 9 nucleotides match TRBD1. CDR3 length: 16 amino acids. Germline-derived CDR1 and CDR2 are MNHEY and SMNVEV (reference sequence). V shed 4 bases, J shed 3 bases, and the junction held 10 bases outside the gene matches.

The rearrangement joins TRBV4-3 to TRBJ1-2; 10 nucleotides agree with TRBD1. Germline CDR1 and CDR2: LGHNA and YSLEER. This CDR3 has 15 amino acids. V gave up 0 bases and J gave up 10 bases; unmatched junction bases: 8. As DNA, the CDR3 is TGCGCCAGCAGCCAAGATTATAGGACAGGGGGGGACTACACCTTC. The encoded protein is CASSQDYRTGGDYTF.

J is TRBJ2-1 and V is TRBV4-1; 7 nucleotides match TRBD2. With V trimmed by 4 bases and J by 1 base, 10 bases remained unmatched. This CDR3 spans 17 amino acids. Germline loops: CDR1 MGHRA, CDR2 YSYEKL. The CDR3 here is CASSRGLGGGSYNEQFF. The DNA of the CDR3 is TGCGCCAGCAGCCGAGGACTGGGGGGGGGATCCTACAATGAGCAGTTCTTC.

The chain carries TRBV28 and TRBJ2-3, with a possible D match to TRBD1 (6 bases). This CDR3 region has 14 residues. The germline V gene encodes CDR1 MDHEN and CDR2 SYDVKM. Trimming pared 6 bases from V and 3 bases from J, leaving 13 bases between. The CDR3 nucleotides are TGTGCCAGCAGCCCCGGACAGTTGACAGATACGCAGTATTTT. Encoded protein: CASSPGQLTDTQYF.

The genes are TRBV6-1 and TRBJ2-7, with D perhaps TRBD2 (5 bases). This CDR3 has 15 amino acids. The V end lost 0 bases, the J end lost 5 bases, and 14 bases lay between the germline ends. In germline, CDR1 is MNHNS, CDR2 SASEGT. The CDR3 protein is CASSEAGALVNEQYF. CDR3 sequence (DNA): TGTGCCAGCAGTGAAGCGGGAGCCCTGGTGAACGAGCAGTACTTC.

The sample holds a few counts of this clone. The chain carries TRBV4-1 and TRBJ1-4; the D gene is possibly TRBD1 (5 bases). The CDR3 sequence is 16 residues long. Germline V gene data show CDR1 as MGHRA and CDR2 as YSYEKL. V was cut by 3 bases and J by 0 bases, with 11 bases left in between. In DNA form, the CDR3 reads TGCGCCAGCAGCCAGGGGCATCGGGCAACTAATGAAAAACTGTTTTTT. The encoded protein is CASSQGHRATNEKLFF.

V gene TRBV6-2 or TRBV6-3 combines with J gene TRBJ1-1; 10 bases are shared with TRBD1. Trimming cost V 6 bases and J 11 bases; bases outside gene matches: 15. The CDR3 spans 15 residues. CDR1 is MNHEY and CDR2 is SVGEGT in the germline V gene. This CDR3 reads CASSPRDRGTVVAFF. In nucleotides, the CDR3 is TGTGCCAGCAGCCCTCGGGACAGGGGTACGGTAGTCGCTTTCTTT.

The CDR3 spells CASSQSGQGGEKLFF. The CDR3 bases are TGTGCCAGCAGCCAATCGGGACAGGGGGGTGAAAAACTGTTTTTT. The chain combines TRBV3-1 (or the pseudogene TRBV3-2) with TRBJ1-4; 11 nucleotides match TRBD1. The V and J ends lost 2 bases and 7 bases, in that order; junction bases with no gene match: 3. Germline V CDR1 and CDR2: LGHDT, YNNKEL (reference sequence). The CDR3 totals 15 residues.

The chain combines TRBV6-5 with TRBJ1-1; D call uncertain. CDR1 is MNHEY, CDR2 SVGAGI, per germline. This CDR3 has 15 residues. Trimming pared 2 bases from V and 4 bases from J, leaving 14 bases between. In DNA, the CDR3 is TGTGCCAGCAGTTACGGGCGGCCTCGGGGCACTGAAGCTTTCTTT. As protein: CASSYGRPRGTEAFF.